The entry below describes one TCR beta chain. The antigen is undetermined. The DNA ends 3 residues before the CDR3 does, and the rest of the CDR3 is filled in from the germline J gene. Dot-blot hybridization genotyped cervical HPV amplified with MY09/MY11 PCR. Sequenced by immunoSEQ multiplex PCR; TCRdb stores in-frame clones only, minus some. The listing records over 25,000 clones. The sample originates from a study of T cells in women clearing cervical HPV infection. The wider study: Controls were women whose single incident HPV16 infection cleared within 12 months without precancer or cancer. Case blood was drawn when the lesion was first found; control blood after infection became undetectable. Study results and caveats: Cases and controls were distinguished at AUC approximately 0.8 by richness and V genes.

The CDR3 totals 15 residues. Germline V gives CDR1 SNHLY, CDR2 FYNNEI. V trimming: 7 bases; J trimming: 3 bases; junction bases outside the gene matches: 9. The sequencing sample was made of blood buffy coat. The V and J genes are TRBV2 and TRBJ2-7, with 10 bases that match TRBD2. The source of this sequence is a woman aged 18-70 years with a cervical HPV16 infection that either progressed to CIN3+ or cleared (not recorded which). This CDR3 reads CASKSGTSANYEQYF. The DNA read from the CDR3 is TGTGCCAGCAAGTCCGGGACTAGCGCCAACTACGAG.